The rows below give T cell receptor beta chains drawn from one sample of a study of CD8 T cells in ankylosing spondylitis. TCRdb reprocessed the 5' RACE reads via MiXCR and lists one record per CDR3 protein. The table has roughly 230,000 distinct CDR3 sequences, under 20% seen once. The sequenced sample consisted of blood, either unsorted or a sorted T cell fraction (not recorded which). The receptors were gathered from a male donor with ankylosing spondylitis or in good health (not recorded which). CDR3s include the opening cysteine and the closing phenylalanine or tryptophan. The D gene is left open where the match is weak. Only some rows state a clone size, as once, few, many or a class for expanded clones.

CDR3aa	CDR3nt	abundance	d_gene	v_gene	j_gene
CSAGGGAGGANVLTF	TGCAGTGCTGGAGGGGGTGCGGGTGGGGCCAACGTCCTGACTTTC	few	-	TRBV20-1	TRBJ2-6
CAILGGKASSYNEQFF	TGTGCCATCCTCGGGGGGAAAGCAAGCTCCTACAATGAGCAGTTCTTC	few	TRBD2	TRBV12-3/TRBV12-4	TRBJ2-1
CASSFGQGIYEQYF	TGCGCCAGCAGCTTCGGACAGGGGATCTACGAGCAGTACTTC	many	TRBD1	TRBV5-1	TRBJ2-7
CASSDSSGFNEQFF	TGTGCCAGCAGTGACTCCAGCGGGTTCAATGAGCAGTTCTTC	many	-	TRBV6-4	TRBJ2-1
CSVKADSYEQYF	TGCAGCGTGAAAGCAGACTCCTACGAGCAGTACTTC	few	-	TRBV29-1	TRBJ2-7
CASSIRTANTGELFF	TGTGCCAGCTCGATCCGGACAGCGAACACCGGGGAGCTGTTTTTT	few	-	TRBV27	TRBJ2-2
CASSQDLKGTLGYEQYF	TGCGCCAGCAGCCAAGATCTTAAGGGCACCCTTGGGTACGAGCAGTACTTC	-	-	TRBV4-3	TRBJ2-7
CATRGPDRSGELFF	TGTGCCACTCGGGGACCGGACAGGTCCGGGGAGCTGTTTTTT	once	TRBD1	TRBV6-1	TRBJ2-2
CASSPWVDTQYF	TGTGCCAGCAGCCCTTGGGTGGATACGCAGTATTTT	many	-	TRBV7-8	TRBJ2-3
CASSQGTSSTDTQYF	TGCGCCAGCAGCCAAGGGACATCTAGCACAGATACGCAGTATTTT	-	-	TRBV4-1	TRBJ2-3
CSVEDETGLYEQYF	TGCAGCGTTGAAGACGAGACAGGGCTCTACGAGCAGTACTTC	many	TRBD1	TRBV29-1	TRBJ2-7
CASSQGSGVGTGELFF	TGCGCCAGCAGCCAAGGCTCGGGAGTGGGTACCGGGGAGCTGTTTTTT	many	-	TRBV4-3	TRBJ2-2
CSVELGGRGDTDTQYF	TGCAGCGTTGAGCTTGGTGGGAGGGGAGACACAGATACGCAGTATTTT	many	TRBD2	TRBV29-1	TRBJ2-3
CASSQDLGLTTEQYF	TGCGCCAGCAGCCAAGATCTCGGACTCACAACCGAGCAGTACTTC	few	-	TRBV4-1	TRBJ2-7
CASSEDSTETQYF	TGCGCCAGCAGCGAGGACAGCACGGAGACCCAGTACTTC	-	-	TRBV5-1	TRBJ2-5
CASSLRTSTDTQYF	TGTGCCAGCAGTTTGAGGACTAGCACAGATACGCAGTATTTT	-	-	TRBV12-3/TRBV12-4	TRBJ2-3
CASSTWTSGRRDEQFF	TGTGCCAGCAGCACTTGGACTAGCGGGAGGAGGGATGAGCAGTTCTTC	few	TRBD2	TRBV9	TRBJ2-1
CSAPGLAGVDEQFF	TGCAGCGCCCCGGGACTAGCGGGAGTCGATGAGCAGTTCTTC	many	TRBD2	TRBV29-1	TRBJ2-1
CASSSSGQGDYEQYF	TGTGCCAGCAGTTCATCAGGACAGGGGGATTACGAGCAGTACTTC	-	TRBD1	TRBV12-3/TRBV12-4	TRBJ2-7
CASSGMEDTDTQYF	TGTGCCAGCAGCGGAATGGAGGACACAGATACGCAGTATTTT	few	-	TRBV11-2	TRBJ2-3
CASSPGPEASGSDEQFF	TGTGCCAGCAGCCCGGGTCCGGAAGCTAGCGGGAGTGATGAGCAGTTCTTC	-	TRBD2	TRBV7-2	TRBJ2-1
CASSPWGGRGDEQYF	TGCGCCAGCAGCCCATGGGGGGGCAGGGGCGACGAGCAGTACTTC	-	-	TRBV4-3	TRBJ2-7
CASSLTDSINEQFF	TGTGCCAGCAGCTTAACCGACTCGATAAATGAGCAGTTCTTC	-	-	TRBV5-5	TRBJ2-1
CASSHPGEKETQYF	TGTGCCAGCAGCCATCCGGGAGAAAAAGAGACCCAGTACTTC	-	-	TRBV12-3/TRBV12-4	TRBJ2-5
CASSLDTGSYGYTF	TGCGCCAGCAGCTTGGATACAGGCAGCTATGGCTACACCTTC	-	-	TRBV5-1	TRBJ1-2
CASSQDDTPYEQYF	TGTGCCAGCAGCCAAGACGACACCCCCTACGAGCAGTACTTC	-	-	TRBV14	TRBJ2-7
CASKHTPGGDQETQYF	TGTGCCAGCAAACATACTCCGGGGGGGGACCAAGAGACCCAGTACTTC	few	TRBD2	TRBV6-1	TRBJ2-5
CASNEGNGELFF	TGTGCCAGCAACGAGGGCAACGGGGAGCTGTTTTTT	few	-	TRBV6-5	TRBJ2-2
CAISGGGGIDEQYF	TGTGCCATCAGTGGGGGAGGGGGCATCGACGAGCAGTACTTC	few	-	TRBV10-3	TRBJ2-7
CSVWDPGDTQYF	TGCAGCGTTTGGGATCCCGGGGATACGCAGTATTTT	few	-	TRBV29-1	TRBJ2-3
CASSLPLLRTENTEAFF	TGTGCCAGCAGCTTACCCTTACTACGGACAGAGAACACTGAAGCTTTCTTT	few	-	TRBV7-9	TRBJ1-1
CASSLNRDIETQYF	TGTGCCAGCAGCCTGAACCGGGACATCGAGACCCAGTACTTC	-	-	TRBV27	TRBJ2-5
CAISESKDPGGYTF	TGTGCCATCAGTGAGTCGAAGGATCCGGGGGGCTACACCTTC	-	-	TRBV10-3	TRBJ1-2
CASSQLGTRDEDTQYF	TGCGCCAGCAGCCAATTGGGGACTAGGGATGAAGATACGCAGTATTTT	many	TRBD2	TRBV4-3	TRBJ2-3
CASSQASGEARGNIQYF	TGTGCCAGCAGCCAAGCGTCGGGGGAGGCCCGGGGAAACATTCAGTACTTC	-	-	TRBV3-1	TRBJ2-4
CASSLLVGENTEAFF	TGTGCCAGCAGTTTGTTAGTCGGGGAGAACACTGAAGCTTTCTTT	-	-	TRBV6-5	TRBJ1-1
CASSDRRNSEQFF	TGTGCCAGCAGCGACAGACGTAACTCTGAGCAGTTCTTC	many	-	TRBV9	TRBJ2-1
CSVEGLEASLGVDTQYF	TGCAGCGTTGAAGGACTAGAGGCATCCCTAGGTGTGGATACGCAGTATTTT	-	-	TRBV29-1	TRBJ2-3
CAISEDYGSYEQYF	TGTGCCATCAGTGAAGACTATGGGTCGTACGAGCAGTACTTC	few	-	TRBV10-3	TRBJ2-7
CASSPTGTGGQSYF	TGTGCCAGCAGCCCCACCGGGACAGGGGGCCAATCGTACTTC	-	TRBD1	TRBV12-3/TRBV12-4	TRBJ2-7
CASNRWAGDQETQYF	TGTGCCAGCAACAGATGGGCGGGGGACCAAGAGACCCAGTACTTC	few	TRBD2	TRBV5-5	TRBJ2-5
CASSQGTGLIYEQYF	TGTGCCAGCAGCCAAGGGACAGGGCTGATCTACGAGCAGTACTTC	-	TRBD1	TRBV4-2	TRBJ2-7
CASSTWDRGQGDEQFF	TGTGCCAGCAGCACCTGGGACAGGGGGCAGGGGGATGAGCAGTTCTTC	few	TRBD1	TRBV5-6	TRBJ2-1
CASSWTLSTGELFF	TGTGCCAGCAGTTGGACTCTGTCCACCGGGGAGCTGTTTTTT	-	-	TRBV28	TRBJ2-2
CASSVGGPGYTF	TGTGCCAGCAGCGTCGGTGGGCCTGGCTACACCTTC	few	-	TRBV9	TRBJ1-2
CSARLLAGGWNEQFF	TGCAGTGCCAGGCTACTAGCGGGAGGTTGGAATGAGCAGTTCTTC	few	TRBD2	TRBV20-1	TRBJ2-1